The clone carrying this T cell receptor (beta chain) was found many times. Its antigen is currently unknown. The data were obtained in a study of human T cells and chemical hapten exposure. Study in general: Each week of the roughly 26-week study, patients had diphenylcyclopropenone applied to the scalp.

Time point denoted: patch test 1, 2 weeks after DPC sensitization. Noted treatment: therapeutic diphenylcyclopropenone sensitization with weekly scalp DPC. TCRdb re-derived calls from the RACE reads in MiXCR, one entry per CDR3 protein. The sample shows more than 95,000 distinct CDR3 sequences, around an eighth of them seen only once. Notes on the study in general: TCRs above 1 in 1000 frequency stayed constant with DPC sensitization.

Germline assignment: CDR1 MDHEN and CDR2 SYDVKM. CDR3 size: 17 residues. V lost 6 bases, J lost 4 bases, and 15 bases stayed unmatched. This sequence was found in a woman between 50 and 59 years old with alopecia areata. Some clones in this sample may be carry-over from other donors' samples. The input for sequencing was whole blood, taken in connection with sensitization to the hapten diphenylcyclopropenone (DPC). The chain joins TRBV28 to TRBJ1-5, with 7 bases matching TRBD1. The DNA for the CDR3 is TGTGCCAGCAGCCCCGTTCGAGGGGGCGGGATTAATCAGCCCCAGCATTTT. The encoded protein is CASSPVRGGGINQPQHF. Variable domain in full (rest from reference TRBV28 and TRBJ1-5): DVKVTQSSRYLVKRTGEKVFLECVQDMDHENMFWYRQDPGLGLRLIYFSYDVKMKEKGDIPEGYSVSREKKERFSLILESASTNQTSMYLCASSPVRGGGINQPQHFGDGTRLSIL.